The TCR beta chain described here comes from a study of Graves' ophthalmopathy and Graves' hyperthyroidism. The authors amplified TCR beta CDR3 regions from RNA transcripts. The library came from an HTBI-primed first-round RT-PCR and a second-round multiplex PCR. MiXCR, run by TCRdb on the multiplex PCR reads, gives a single entry per CDR3 protein. The sample records 300,000 to 400,000 distinct CDR3 sequences, 17% being singletons. This clonotype was recorded at least ten times. Trimming cost V 5 bases and J 5 bases, with 15 bases left between them. CDR3 length equals 14 residues. The germline CDR1 and CDR2 sequences are MNHEY and SVGEGT.

V gene TRBV6-2 or TRBV6-3 combines with J gene TRBJ1-1; D remains unclear. Input material: peripheral blood. This TCR was sampled from an adult man with Graves' ophthalmopathy. The CDR3 bases are TGTGCCAGCAGTGGCGGGAGCTTCGGGACTGAAGCTTTCTTT. This sequence encodes CASSGGSFGTEAFF.